The 3 T cell receptor beta chains below come from one sample, sequenced in a study of cytomegalovirus exposure and HLA in healthy donors. Vbeta (60) and Jbeta (13) primers were used in the PCR. Produced via immunoSEQ multiplex PCR; TCRdb's table is partial and in-frame only. The sample has about 110,000 clones; around four fifths are singletons. The source material was PBMCs. These receptors came from a woman in her fifties or sixties in good health and CMV-seropositive.

The chain has TRBV7-9 and TRBJ2-3; no firm D call. Per the germline V gene, CDR1 is SEHNR and CDR2 is FQNEAQ (reference sequence). The CDR3 contains 15 residues. Trimming pared 1 base from V and 1 base from J, leaving 9 bases between. CDR3 coding DNA: TGTGCCAGCAGCTTAGACGGCGGTCGCACAGATACGCAGTATTTT. Protein sequence: CASSLDGGRTDTQYF.

This clone was counted only a few times. This chain links TRBV4-1 with TRBJ1-5; 7 positions match TRBD1. The CDR3 covers 16 residues. CDR1 is MGHRA, CDR2 YSYEKL, per germline. The ends lost 1 base at V and 5 bases at J; junction bases unmatched: 8. The CDR3 region has the DNA TGCGCCAGCAGCCAAGCATCTCAGACAGGGTATCAGCCCCAGCATTTT. This codes for CASSQASQTGYQPQHF.

V and J are TRBV18 and TRBJ1-3, with D uncertain. The germline V gene has CDR1 KGHSH and CDR2 LQKENI. The CDR3 consists of 16 residues. Trimming left V 1 base short and J 0 bases short, with 10 bases between. The CDR3 nucleotides are TGTGCCAGCTCACCACGTGTGCCGAGCTCTGGAAACACCATATATTTT. Amino acids: CASSPRVPSSGNTIYF.